This entry describes one T cell receptor (beta chain). Its specificity is not known. Produced via immunoSEQ multiplex PCR; TCRdb's table is partial and in-frame only. The table has over 75,000 clones, 92% seen once. The CDR3 covers 15 residues. Germline loops: CDR1 ENHRY, CDR2 SYGVKD. The V segment lost 8 bases and the J segment 4 bases; nucleotides outside the gene matches: 10. This entry belongs to a study of graft-versus-host responses after intestinal transplantation. Study-wide background: Induction using anti-thymocyte globulin, followed by tacrolimus and steroids for 3 to 4 years, was given to all recipients.

Sequenced here: unstimulated CD8+ T cells sorted from spleen or lymph node cells, sampled before transplant. J is TRBJ1-2 and V is TRBV10-3, with 10 bases identical to TRBD1. The TCR originated in a human donor who was the organ donor for an intestinal transplant. CDR3 sequence (DNA): TGTGCCATCGGCCCGACAGGGGGCCGTGGCTATGGCTACACCTTC. Its translation is CAIGPTGGRGYGYTF.